This T cell receptor beta chain was retrieved from a study of blood T cell repertoires in COVID-19. Study context: The United States, Italy and Spain provided the acute and convalescent COVID-19 samples. T cells, B-cell-depleted T cells, or PBMCs supplied cDNA or gDNA.

Germline-derived CDR1 and CDR2 are ENHRY and SYGVKD. The ends were cut back, 7 bases at V and 4 bases at J, with 13 bases in the middle. CDR3 length: 13 amino acids. Methods used by the authors: Amplified reference gene primers provided the basis for estimating nucleated cell counts. Some clones are missing from TCRdb's copy, which holds only in-frame ones; the method was immunoSEQ multiplex PCR. V, J and clone size reflect that table, while D and trimming were determined from the DNA. The sample records approximately 110,000 clones, over 60% being singletons. The sequence was obtained from a human donor in a cohort sampled during active or convalescent COVID-19. The specimen was peripheral blood. The chain is built from TRBV10-3 and TRBJ1-2; D may be TRBD1 (6 bases). Here the CDR3 DNA reads TGTGCCATCAATTCACAGGGTTCCTATGGCTACACCTTC. This gives the protein CAINSQGSYGYTF.